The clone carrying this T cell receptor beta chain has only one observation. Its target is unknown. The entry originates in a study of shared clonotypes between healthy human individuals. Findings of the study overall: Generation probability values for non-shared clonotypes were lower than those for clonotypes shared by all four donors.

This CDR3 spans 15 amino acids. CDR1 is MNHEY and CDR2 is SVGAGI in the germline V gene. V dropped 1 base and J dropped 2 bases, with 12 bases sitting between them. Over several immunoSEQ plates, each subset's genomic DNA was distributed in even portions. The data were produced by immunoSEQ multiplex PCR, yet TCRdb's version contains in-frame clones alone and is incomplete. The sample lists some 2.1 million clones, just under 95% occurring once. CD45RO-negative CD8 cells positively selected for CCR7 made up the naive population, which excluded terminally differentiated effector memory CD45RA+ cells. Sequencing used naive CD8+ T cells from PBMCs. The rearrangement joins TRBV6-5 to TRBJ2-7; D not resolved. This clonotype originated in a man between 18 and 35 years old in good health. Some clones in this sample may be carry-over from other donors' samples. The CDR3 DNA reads TGTGCCAGCAGTTACTTGCCGACCCCTACCTACGAGCAGTACTTC. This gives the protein CASSYLPTPTYEQYF.